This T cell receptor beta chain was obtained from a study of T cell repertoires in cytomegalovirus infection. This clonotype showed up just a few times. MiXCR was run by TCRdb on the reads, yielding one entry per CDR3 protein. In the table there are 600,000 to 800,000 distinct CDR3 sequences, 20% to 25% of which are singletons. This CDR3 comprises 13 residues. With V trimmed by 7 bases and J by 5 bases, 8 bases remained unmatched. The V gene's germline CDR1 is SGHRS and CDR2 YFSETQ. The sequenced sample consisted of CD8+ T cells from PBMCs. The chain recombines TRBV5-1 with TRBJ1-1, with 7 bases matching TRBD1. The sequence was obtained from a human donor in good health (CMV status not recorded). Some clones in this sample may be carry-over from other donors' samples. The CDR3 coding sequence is TGCGCCAGCGCCAGACAGGGTTGGACTGAAGCTTTCTTT. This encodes CASARQGWTEAFF.